The sequence of this T cell receptor (beta chain) was determined in a study of blood T cell repertoires in COVID-19. Study-level background: In each case, the material was cDNA or gDNA derived from T cells, B-cell-depleted T cells, or PBMCs.

With 6 bases clipped from V and 4 bases from J, the junction kept 13 bases outside the gene matches. This CDR3 is 19 amino acids long. Germline assignment: CDR1 MDHEN and CDR2 SYDVKM. Original analysis: Counts of nucleated cells, estimated from reference gene primer amplification, were obtained. Generated by immunoSEQ multiplex PCR, the TCRdb table keeps only in-frame clones and is missing some. V, J and clone size are those of that table, while D and trimming were read from the DNA. Among about 190,000 clones listed, around 90% were seen once. The chain combines TRBV28 with TRBJ2-6, with 12 bases that match TRBD1. Sequenced input: peripheral blood. This sequence was found in a man aged 50 to 60 with acute or convalescent COVID-19. The CDR3 here is CASSSPWGQGAPGANVLTF. The CDR3 DNA follows: TGTGCCAGCAGCTCTCCTTGGGGACAGGGGGCGCCAGGGGCCAACGTCCTGACTTTC.